The 11 T cell receptor beta chains below were found in one sample sequenced in a study of blood T cell repertoires in COVID-19. Data came from immunoSEQ multiplex PCR; TCRdb stores just in-frame clones and leaves some out. This sample yields about 250,000 clones, of which about 90% are seen a single time; around 2.3% belongs to the top ten. The sample taken for sequencing was peripheral blood. The receptor source for this set is a woman aged 55-75 years with COVID-19, enrolled during active disease.

The sample holds a few counts of this clone. J is TRBJ2-2 and V is TRBV6-2 or TRBV6-3; D might be TRBD1 (6 bases). The CDR3 runs to 14 residues. The germline gives CDR1 MNHEY, CDR2 SVGEGT. V lost 2 bases to trimming and J lost 4 bases, with 8 bases between them. The CDR3 reads CASSYGQSTGELFF. The CDR3 DNA reads TGTGCCAGCAGTTACGGACAGTCCACCGGGGAGCTGTTTTTT.

The chain links TRBV7-8 to TRBJ2-2, with D possibly TRBD1 on 6 matching bases. CDR3 length: 14 residues. Germline CDR1 is SGHVS and CDR2 is FQNEAQ. V was shortened by 1 base and J by 9 bases, with 12 bases between the two germline ends. In nucleotides, the CDR3 is TGTGCCAGCAGCTTAGATCCCAGGGGCAGGGAGCTGTTTTTT. This translates into CASSLDPRGRELFF.

The chain links TRBV25-1 to TRBJ1-1; tentatively, D is TRBD1 (5 bases). Trimming cost V 7 bases and J 4 bases, with 19 bases left between them. Germline V lookup: CDR1 MGHDK, CDR2 SYGVNS. This CDR3 spans 15 amino acids. The CDR3 bases are TGTGCCAGCACCCCCTGGGGGGTCGGAGGCACTGAAGCTTTCTTT. Its translation is CASTPWGVGGTEAFF. The variable domain in full, completed from reference TRBV25-1 and TRBJ1-1, reads EADIYQTPRYLVIGTGKKITLECSQTMGHDKMYWYQQDPGMELHLIHYSYGVNSTEKGDLSSESTVSRIRTEHFPLTLESARPSHTSQYLCASTPWGVGGTEAFFGQGTRLTVV.

This clone was seen a single time. The CDR3 sequence: CASSDGTGLDGYTF. CDR3 coding DNA: TGTGCCAGCAGTGATGGTACGGGTCTCGATGGCTACACCTTC. The chain has TRBV6-4 and TRBJ1-2, with no clear D. Germline V lookup: CDR1 MRHNA, CDR2 SNTAGT. The CDR3 contains 14 residues. Trimming took 3 bases from V and 6 from J, leaving 14 bases between them.

This clone was observed a handful of times. The V and J genes are TRBV6-4 and TRBJ1-2; maybe TRBD1 (6 bases). The CDR3 is 13 residues long. The germline gives CDR1 MRHNA, CDR2 SNTAGT. The germline V and J ends were trimmed by 4 bases and 8 bases, with 14 bases remaining between them. In DNA, the CDR3 is TGTGCCAGCAGTGCCATGGGGGCAGGAGGCTACACCTTC. It is translated as CASSAMGAGGYTF.

The chain uses TRBV18 and TRBJ2-5; possibly TRBD1 for D (5 bases). The CDR3 has 12 residues. Per the germline V gene, CDR1 is KGHSH and CDR2 is LQKENI. Trimming stripped 4 bases from V and 6 bases from J, with 9 bases between. The CDR3 nucleotides read TGTGCCAGCTCACGGGGCGAAAAGACCCAGTACTTC. Amino acids: CASSRGEKTQYF. Full variable domain (missing parts from reference TRBV18 and TRBJ2-5): NAGVMQNPRHLVRRRGQEARLRCSPMKGHSHVYWYRQLPEEGLKFMVYLQKENIIDESGMPKERFSAEFPKEGPSILRIQQVVRGDSAAYFCASSRGEKTQYFGPGTRLLVL.

The chain employs TRBV4-3 and TRBJ1-5, with D perhaps matching TRBD1 (5 bases). The CDR3 loop spans 14 amino acids. Between the trimmed V and J ends, which lost 0 bases and 8 bases, there was a span of 11 bases. CDR1 and CDR2 (germline): LGHNA, YSLEER. The CDR3 protein is CASSQDQGLEPQHF. The DNA for the CDR3 is TGCGCCAGCAGCCAAGACCAGGGACTGGAGCCCCAGCATTTT.

The chain employs TRBV19 and TRBJ1-5; D unresolved. The V gene's germline CDR1 is LNHDA and CDR2 SQIVND (reference sequence). The CDR3 sequence is 13 residues long. The germline V and J ends were trimmed by 6 bases and 7 bases, with 13 bases remaining between them. CDR3 DNA sequence: TGTGCCAGTAGCCTTATTGGCGGGCAGCCCCAGCATTTT. Translated, it gives CASSLIGGQPQHF.

Concerning this clone itself: Compared with germline, one end of the junction differs, possibly owing to a read error. The chain carries TRBV30 and TRBJ2-7; the match to TRBD1 covers 9 bases. The germline V gene has CDR1 GTSNPN and CDR2 SVGIG (reference sequence). The CDR3 runs to 12 residues. The CDR3 loop is CAWSRGTGSGHF. For the CDR3, the DNA is TGTGCCTGGAGTCGCGGGACAGGGAGTGGACACTTC.

The chain joins TRBV4-3 to TRBJ2-1, with D tentatively TRBD2 (6 bases). The CDR3 totals 18 residues. Trimming left V 0 bases short and J 0 bases short, with 15 bases between. Per the germline V gene, CDR1 is LGHNA and CDR2 is YSLEER. The CDR3, as DNA: TGCGCCAGCAGCCAAGATGGGGCGGGGCTGAGCTCCTACAATGAGCAGTTCTTC. Translation gives CASSQDGAGLSSYNEQFF.

The chain uses TRBV4-2 and TRBJ1-3; TRBD1 agrees at 8 bases. This CDR3 has 17 residues. Germline CDR1 is LGHNA and CDR2 is YNFKEQ. J gave up 7 bases and V 0 bases, and 11 bases lay outside the gene matches. The CDR3 region is CASSQELAGGYPNTIYF. The DNA for the CDR3 is TGTGCCAGCAGCCAAGAGCTAGCAGGGGGCTATCCCAACACCATATATTTT.